This TCR beta chain was recovered during a study of CD8 T cells in ankylosing spondylitis. Notes on the study in general: Both synovial fluid and blood in reactive arthritis had previously been reported to carry some motif variants. It appeared that ankylosing spondylitis blood was characterized by a TCR beta motif of roughly 8 highly homologous variants.

With 3 bases removed from V and 6 bases from J, the gap between germline ends came to 18 bases. The CDR3 has 16 residues. TCRdb itself ran the 5' RACE reads through MiXCR, one entry per CDR3 protein. The table shows roughly 700,000 distinct CDR3 sequences, with under 20% occurring only once. Regarding this clonotype: Its target is unknown.

What was sequenced was blood, either unsorted or a sorted T cell fraction (not recorded which). The sequence was obtained from a male donor with ankylosing spondylitis. The rearrangement links TRBV12-3 or TRBV12-4 to TRBJ2-4; a weak D match, TRBD2 (6 bases). CDR3 DNA sequence: TGTGCCAGCAGTTTCCTTCCAGGGAGGACTATAAACATTCAGTACTTC. Translating gives CASSFLPGRTINIQYF.